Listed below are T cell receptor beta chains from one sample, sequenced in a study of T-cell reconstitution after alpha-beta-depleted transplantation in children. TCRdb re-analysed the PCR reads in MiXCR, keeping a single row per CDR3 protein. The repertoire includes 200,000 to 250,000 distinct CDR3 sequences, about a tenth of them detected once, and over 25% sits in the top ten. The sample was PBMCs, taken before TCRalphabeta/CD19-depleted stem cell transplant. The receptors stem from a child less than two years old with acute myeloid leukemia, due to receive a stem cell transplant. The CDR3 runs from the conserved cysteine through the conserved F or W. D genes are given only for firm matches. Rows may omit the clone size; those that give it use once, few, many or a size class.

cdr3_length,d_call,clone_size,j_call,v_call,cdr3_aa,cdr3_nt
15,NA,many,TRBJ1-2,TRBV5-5,CASSKRPGTESGYTF,TGTGCCAGCAGCAAGCGCCCGGGGACGGAATCTGGCTACACCTTC
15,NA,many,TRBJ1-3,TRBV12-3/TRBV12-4,CASSLGGLSGNTIYF,TGTGCCAGCAGTTTAGGAGGGCTCTCTGGAAACACCATATATTTT
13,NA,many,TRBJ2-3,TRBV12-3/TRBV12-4,CASSFRRVDTQYF,TGTGCCAGCAGTTTCAGGAGAGTAGATACGCAGTATTTT
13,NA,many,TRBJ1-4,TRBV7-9,CASSLEDGEKLFF,TGTGCCAGCAGCTTAGAGGACGGTGAAAAACTGTTTTTT
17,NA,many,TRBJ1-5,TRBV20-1,CSARDDEGGAGNQPQHF,TGCAGTGCTAGAGATGATGAGGGAGGGGCGGGCAATCAGCCCCAGCATTTT
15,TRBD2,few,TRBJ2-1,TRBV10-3,CAISPGLAGIQEQFF,TGTGCCATCAGTCCTGGACTAGCGGGAATACAGGAGCAGTTCTTC
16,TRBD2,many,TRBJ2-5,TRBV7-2,CASSPGPLAVKETQYF,TGTGCCAGCAGCCCGGGCCCACTAGCGGTCAAAGAGACCCAGTACTTC
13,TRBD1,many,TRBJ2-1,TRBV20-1,CSARGTGDNEQFF,TGCAGTGCTAGAGGGACAGGGGACAATGAGCAGTTCTTC
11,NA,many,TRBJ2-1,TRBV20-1,CSAPLETEQFF,TGCAGTGCCCCTTTGGAGACTGAGCAGTTCTTC
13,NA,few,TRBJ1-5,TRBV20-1,CSAWGRKDQPQHF,TGCAGTGCTTGGGGGCGGAAGGATCAGCCCCAGCATTTT
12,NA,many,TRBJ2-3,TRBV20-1,CSARDWTDTQYF,TGCAGTGCTAGGGACTGGACAGATACGCAGTATTTT
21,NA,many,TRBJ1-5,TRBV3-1,CASSHSIQTNHLDRLVQPQHF,TGTGCCAGCAGCCATTCCATACAAACGAACCACCTAGACAGGCTGGTTCAGCCCCAGCATTTT
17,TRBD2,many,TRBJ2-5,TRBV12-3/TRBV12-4,CASSLSTSGGARETQYF,TGTGCCAGCAGTTTGTCGACTAGCGGGGGGGCCCGAGAGACCCAGTACTTC
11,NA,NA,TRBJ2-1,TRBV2,CASSFDSRRVF,TGTGCCAGCAGTTTCGACTCACGAAGGGTCTTC
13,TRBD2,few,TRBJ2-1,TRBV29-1,CSDRLAGGNEQFF,TGCAGCGACAGACTAGCGGGAGGCAATGAGCAGTTCTTC
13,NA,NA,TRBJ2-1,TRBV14,CASSQRDHNEQFF,TGTGCCAGCAGCCAGAGGGATCACAATGAGCAGTTCTTC
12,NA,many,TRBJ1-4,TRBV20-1,CSASIQHGTLFF,TGCAGTGCTAGCATCCAGCACGGGACGCTGTTTTTT
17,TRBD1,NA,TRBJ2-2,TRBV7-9,CASSLARGQGFSGELFF,TGTGCCAGCAGCTTAGCGCGGGGACAGGGTTTCTCCGGGGAGCTGTTTTTT
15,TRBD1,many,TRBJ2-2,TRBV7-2,CASSSQGADTGELFF,TGTGCCAGCAGCTCACAGGGGGCAGACACCGGGGAGCTGTTTTTT
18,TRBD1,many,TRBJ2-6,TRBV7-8,CASSLGGQGASGANVLTF,TGTGCCAGCAGCTTAGGAGGACAGGGGGCCTCTGGGGCCAACGTCCTGACTTTC
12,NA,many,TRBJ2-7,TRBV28,CASTGPYYEQYF,TGTGCCAGCACCGGGCCCTACTACGAGCAGTACTTC
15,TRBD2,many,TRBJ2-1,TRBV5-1,CASSMGLAAYNEQFF,TGCGCCAGCAGCATGGGACTAGCGGCCTACAATGAGCAGTTCTTC
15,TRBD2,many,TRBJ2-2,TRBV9,CASSVWAGGGGELFF,TGTGCCAGCAGCGTGTGGGCGGGAGGAGGCGGGGAGCTGTTTTTT
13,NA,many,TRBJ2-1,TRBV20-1,CSARGGPGSEQFF,TGCAGTGCTAGGGGTGGCCCGGGGAGTGAGCAGTTCTTC
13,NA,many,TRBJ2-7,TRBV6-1,CASSPDSLYEQYF,TGTGCCAGCAGTCCGGACAGCCTCTACGAGCAGTACTTC
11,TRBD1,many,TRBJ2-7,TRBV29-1,CSGTGDYEQYF,TGCAGCGGGACAGGGGACTACGAGCAGTACTTC
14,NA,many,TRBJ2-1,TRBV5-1,CASSLVLGYNEQFF,TGCGCCAGCAGCTTGGTCCTAGGCTACAATGAGCAGTTCTTC
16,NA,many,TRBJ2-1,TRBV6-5,CASSRTDPPTYNEQFF,TGTGCCAGCAGCCGGACCGACCCACCGACCTACAATGAGCAGTTCTTC
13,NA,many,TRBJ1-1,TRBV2,CASRLDDRTEAFF,TGTGCCAGCAGACTCGATGACAGGACTGAAGCTTTCTTT
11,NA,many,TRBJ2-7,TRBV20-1,CSASRGGEQYF,TGCAGTGCTAGTCGAGGGGGCGAGCAGTACTTC
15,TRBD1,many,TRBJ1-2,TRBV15,CATSTRTGDPYGYTF,TGTGCCACCAGTACTAGGACAGGGGATCCCTATGGCTACACCTTC
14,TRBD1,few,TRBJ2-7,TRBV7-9,CASSRDRALYEQYF,TGTGCCAGCAGCAGGGACAGGGCCCTCTACGAGCAGTACTTC
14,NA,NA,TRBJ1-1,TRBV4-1,CASSQDFQNTEAFF,TGCGCCAGCAGCCAAGATTTCCAGAACACTGAAGCTTTCTTT